This T cell receptor (beta chain) was captured in a study of cytomegalovirus exposure and HLA in healthy donors. Regarding the study as a whole: Several V segments, TRBV6-2 and TRBV6-3 among them, could not be told apart and were dropped. Later analysis suggested links between common viral pathogens and several top significant clusters. Researchers counted 164 TCR beta chains as cytomegalovirus-associated.

Regarding this clone: The target antigen is unknown.

60 Vbeta and 13 Jbeta primers were used in PCR. Here immunoSEQ multiplex PCR was the method, and the copy in TCRdb shows in-frame clones only, minus some. The table records about 150,000 clones, 64% of them present only once. Trimming removed 4 bases at V and 4 bases at J, with 13 bases between. The CDR3 consists of 15 residues. Germline CDR1 and CDR2: MDHEN and SYDVKM. The sequenced material came from PBMCs. This receptor was taken from a woman aged 30 to 39 in good health and CMV-seropositive. J is TRBJ2-2 and V is TRBV28; possibly TRBD2 for D (6 bases). CDR3 loop: CASSSPGLGTGELFF. The CDR3, as DNA: TGTGCCAGCAGTTCCCCGGGACTGGGCACCGGGGAGCTGTTTTTT. The full variable domain, its missing parts supplied by reference TRBV28 and TRBJ2-2, is DVKVTQSSRYLVKRTGEKVFLECVQDMDHENMFWYRQDPGLGLRLIYFSYDVKMKEKGDIPEGYSVSREKKERFSLILESASTNQTSMYLCASSSPGLGTGELFFGEGSRLTVL.